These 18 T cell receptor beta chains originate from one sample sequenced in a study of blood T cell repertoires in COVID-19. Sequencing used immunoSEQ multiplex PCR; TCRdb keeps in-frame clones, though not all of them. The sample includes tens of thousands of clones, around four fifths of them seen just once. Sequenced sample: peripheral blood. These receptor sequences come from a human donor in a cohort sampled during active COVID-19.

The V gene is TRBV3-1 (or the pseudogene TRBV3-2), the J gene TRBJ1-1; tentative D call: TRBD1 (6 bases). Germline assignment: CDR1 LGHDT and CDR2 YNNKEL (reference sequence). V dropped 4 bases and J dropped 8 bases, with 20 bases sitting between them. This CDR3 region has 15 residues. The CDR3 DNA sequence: TGTGCCAGCAGCCCGACAGGAACTCGGGCCCACGAAGCTTTCTTT. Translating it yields CASSPTGTRAHEAFF.

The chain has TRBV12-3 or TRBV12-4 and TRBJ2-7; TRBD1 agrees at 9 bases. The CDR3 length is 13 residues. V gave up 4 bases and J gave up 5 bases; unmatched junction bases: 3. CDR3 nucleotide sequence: TGTGCCAGCAGTTGGACAGGGGACCACGAGCAGTACTTC. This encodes CASSWTGDHEQYF.

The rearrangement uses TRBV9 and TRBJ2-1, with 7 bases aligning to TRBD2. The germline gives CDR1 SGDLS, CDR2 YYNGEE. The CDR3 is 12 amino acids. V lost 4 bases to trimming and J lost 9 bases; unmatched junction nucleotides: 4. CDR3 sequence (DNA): TGTGCCAGCAGCCTAGGGGAGGGTGAGCAGTTCTTC. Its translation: CASSLGEGEQFF.

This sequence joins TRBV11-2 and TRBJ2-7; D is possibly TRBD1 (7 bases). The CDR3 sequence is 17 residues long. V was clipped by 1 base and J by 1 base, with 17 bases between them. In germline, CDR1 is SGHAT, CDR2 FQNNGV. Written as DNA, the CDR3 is TGTGCCAGCAGCTTAGGTATGGGGGGACAGAAATCCTACGAGCAGTACTTC. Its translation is CASSLGMGGQKSYEQYF.

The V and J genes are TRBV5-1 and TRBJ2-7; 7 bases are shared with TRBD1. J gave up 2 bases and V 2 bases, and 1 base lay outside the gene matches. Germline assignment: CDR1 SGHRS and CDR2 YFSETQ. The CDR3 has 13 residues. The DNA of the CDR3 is TGCGCCAGCAGCTTACAGGGGCCCTACGAGCAGTACTTC. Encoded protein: CASSLQGPYEQYF.

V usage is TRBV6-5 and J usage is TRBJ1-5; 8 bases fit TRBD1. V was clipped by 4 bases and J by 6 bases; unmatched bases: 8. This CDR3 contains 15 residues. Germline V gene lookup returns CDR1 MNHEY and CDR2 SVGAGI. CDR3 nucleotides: TGTGCCAGCAGTTCCTCAGGGGGCGGAGGTCAGCCCCAGCATTTT. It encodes CASSSSGGGGQPQHF.

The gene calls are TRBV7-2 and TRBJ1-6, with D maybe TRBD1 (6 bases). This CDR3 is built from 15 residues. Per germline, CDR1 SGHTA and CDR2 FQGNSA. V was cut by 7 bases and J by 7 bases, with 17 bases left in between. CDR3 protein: CASTLTQGLNSPLHF. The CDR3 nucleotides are TGTGCCAGCACCCTGACACAGGGTCTGAATTCACCCCTCCACTTT. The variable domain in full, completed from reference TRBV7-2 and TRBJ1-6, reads GAGVSQSPSNKVTEKGKDVELRCDPISGHTALYWYRQSLGQGLEFLIYFQGNSAPDKSGLPSDRFSAERTGGSVSTLTIQRTQQEDSAVYLCASTLTQGLNSPLHFGNGTRLTVT.

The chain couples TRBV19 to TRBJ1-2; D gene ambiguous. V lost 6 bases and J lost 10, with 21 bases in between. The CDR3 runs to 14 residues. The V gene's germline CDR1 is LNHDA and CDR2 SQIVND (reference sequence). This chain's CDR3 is CASSTLRGLPDYTF. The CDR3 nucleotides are TGTGCCAGTAGCACTCTCCGAGGACTGCCTGACTACACCTTC.

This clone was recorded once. The CDR3 DNA is TGTGCCAGTAGTATGGGTCTGGGAAGGGCGGGCCATGGCTACACCTTC. It specifies CASSMGLGRAGHGYTF. This chain connects TRBV19 to TRBJ1-2, with D hard to call. In germline, CDR1 is LNHDA, CDR2 SQIVND (reference sequence). V was shortened by 3 bases and J by 6 bases, with 20 bases between the two germline ends. This CDR3 has 16 amino acids. The variable domain in full, completed from reference TRBV19 and TRBJ1-2, reads DGGITQSPKYLFRKEGQNVTLSCEQNLNHDAMYWYRQDPGQGLRLIYYSQIVNDFQKGDIAEGYSVSREKKESFPLTVTSAQKNPTAFYLCASSMGLGRAGHGYTFGSGTRLTVV.

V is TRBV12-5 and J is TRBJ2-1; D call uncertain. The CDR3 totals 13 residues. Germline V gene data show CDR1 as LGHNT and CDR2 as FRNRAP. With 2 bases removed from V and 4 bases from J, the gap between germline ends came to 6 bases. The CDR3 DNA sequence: TGTGCTAGTGGTTTGTATCTGTACAATGAGCAGTTCTTC. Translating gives CASGLYLYNEQFF.

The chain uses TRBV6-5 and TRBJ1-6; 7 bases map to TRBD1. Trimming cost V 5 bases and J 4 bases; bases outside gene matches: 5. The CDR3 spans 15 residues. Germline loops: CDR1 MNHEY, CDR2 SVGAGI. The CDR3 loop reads CASSRKTGYNSPLHF. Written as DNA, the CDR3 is TGTGCCAGCAGTCGTAAGACAGGGTATAATTCACCCCTCCACTTT.

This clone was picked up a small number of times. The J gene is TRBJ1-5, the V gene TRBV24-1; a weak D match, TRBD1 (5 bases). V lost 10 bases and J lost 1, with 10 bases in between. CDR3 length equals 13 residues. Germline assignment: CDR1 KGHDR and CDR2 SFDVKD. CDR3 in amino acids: CATTAGSNQPQHF. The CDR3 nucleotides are TGTGCCACTACCGCAGGGAGCAATCAGCCCCAGCATTTT.

Here the CDR3 DNA reads TGTGCCACCGGGAGCAGCTCTGGGGCCAACGTCCTGACTTTC. It yields the protein CATGSSSGANVLTF. The chain employs TRBV15 and TRBJ2-6; D is possibly TRBD2 (5 bases). The CDR3 loop spans 14 amino acids. CDR1 and CDR2 from the germline V gene are LNHNV and YYDKDF (reference sequence). V was shortened by 8 bases and J by 0 bases, with 8 bases between the two germline ends.

CDR3 in amino acids: CASSQDGDRRPFNTIYF. CDR3 in DNA: TGTGCCAGCAGCCAAGACGGGGACAGACGCCCATTCAACACCATATATTTT. The chain employs TRBV4-2 and TRBJ1-3; 7 bases fit TRBD1. Germline CDR1 reads LGHNA; CDR2 reads YNFKEQ. The CDR3 covers 17 residues. The V and J ends lost 0 bases and 7 bases, in that order; junction bases with no gene match: 12.

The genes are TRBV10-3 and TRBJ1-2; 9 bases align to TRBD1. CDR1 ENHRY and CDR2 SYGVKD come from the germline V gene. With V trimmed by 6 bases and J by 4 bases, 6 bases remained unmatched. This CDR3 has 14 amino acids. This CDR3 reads CAIRGQGEPYGYTF. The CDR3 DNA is TGTGCCATCAGGGGACAGGGTGAACCCTATGGCTACACCTTC.

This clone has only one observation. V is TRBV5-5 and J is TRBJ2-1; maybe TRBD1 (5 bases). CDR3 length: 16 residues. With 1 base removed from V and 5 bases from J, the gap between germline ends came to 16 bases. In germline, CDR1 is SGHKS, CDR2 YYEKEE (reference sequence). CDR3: CASSLYGQLSDNEQFF. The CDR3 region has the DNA TGTGCCAGCAGCTTGTATGGACAACTATCCGACAATGAGCAGTTCTTC.

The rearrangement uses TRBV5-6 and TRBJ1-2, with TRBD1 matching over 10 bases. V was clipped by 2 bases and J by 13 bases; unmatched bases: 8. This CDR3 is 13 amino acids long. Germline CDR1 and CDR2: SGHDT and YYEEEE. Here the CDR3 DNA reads TGTGCCAGCAGCTTCGGGACAGGGGTCGTGGTCACCTTC. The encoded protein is CASSFGTGVVVTF.

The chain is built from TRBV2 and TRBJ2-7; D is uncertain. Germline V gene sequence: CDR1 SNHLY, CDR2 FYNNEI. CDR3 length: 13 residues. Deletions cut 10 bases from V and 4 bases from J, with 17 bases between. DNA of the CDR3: TGTGCCACTTCCCTGGTCCCGGAGTACGAGCAGTACTTC. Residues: CATSLVPEYEQYF.